This TCR beta chain was captured in a study of T cell responses to AZD1222 COVID-19 vaccine. Doses given second, at about 4 or about 12 weeks, were pooled. This CDR3 comprises 17 residues. Germline CDR1 is SGHNT and CDR2 is YYREEE (reference sequence). The V segment lost 4 bases and the J segment 5 bases; nucleotides outside the gene matches: 13. Findings and caveats of the study: Among the donors, most were white British and more were female, and clonal diversity was possibly underestimated.

Libraries were prepared by immunoSEQ multiplex PCR; TCRdb keeps only in-frame clonotypes and omits some of them. This sample has some 170,000 clones; 90% to 95% occur once, and the top ten carry under 6%. Note on this clone: Its matching antigen is unknown.

The V call is TRBV5-4, the J call TRBJ2-3; 10 bases match TRBD2. The sample was peripheral blood, taken 28 days after the second AZD1222 dose. The source of this sequence is an adult who received the AZD1222 COVID-19 vaccine. The CDR3 spells CASSGASGSRMVDTQYF. In DNA form, the CDR3 reads TGTGCCAGCAGCGGCGCTAGCGGGAGCCGTATGGTAGATACGCAGTATTTT.